These 7 T cell receptor beta chains originate from one sample sequenced in a study of tumor-infiltrating lymphocytes in localized non-small cell lung cancer. The assay was immunoSEQ multiplex PCR, and TCRdb's table has in-frame clones only and misses some. Among around 17,000 clones, around 79% were seen once, and the ten largest hold 5.5% to 7%. Sequencing was done on a sample of lung tumor tissue. Receptors originate from a human donor with non-small cell lung cancer.

J is TRBJ1-5 and V is TRBV30; 9 bases are a match to TRBD1. Per the germline V gene, CDR1 is GTSNPN and CDR2 is SVGIG (reference sequence). The CDR3 covers 12 residues. V dropped 7 bases and J dropped 4; count of bases not matched to a gene: 2. The CDR3 DNA is TGTGCCTCCGGACAGGGGAATCAGCCCCAGCATTTT. Encoded protein: CASGQGNQPQHF. The full variable domain, rest sourced from reference TRBV30 and TRBJ1-5, is SQTIHQWPATLVQPVGSPLSLECTVEGTSNPNLYWYRQAAGRGLQLLFYSVGIGQISSEVPQNLSASRPQDRQFILSSKKLLLSDSGFYLCASGQGNQPQHFGDGTRLSIL.

The chain recombines TRBV9 with TRBJ2-3; D is unresolved. The V gene's germline CDR1 is SGDLS and CDR2 YYNGEE. Trimming took 0 bases from V and 2 from J, leaving 13 bases between them. The CDR3 runs to 16 residues. CDR3 DNA: TGTGCCAGCAGCGTAGTAGGCTCTACATTCACAGATACGCAGTATTTT. The encoded protein is CASSVVGSTFTDTQYF.

The chain combines TRBV6-5 with TRBJ2-2, with no clear D. The V and J ends lost 7 bases and 1 base respectively, with 7 bases between them. The CDR3 runs 13 residues. CDR1 and CDR2 from the germline V gene are MNHEY and SVGAGI. The CDR3 DNA reads as TGTGCCAGCATCGACGGGAACACCGGGGAGCTGTTTTTT. It codes for CASIDGNTGELFF.

This clone has only a few counts. The rearrangement uses TRBV5-4 and TRBJ1-1; D uncertain. This CDR3 has 12 residues. From germline, CDR1 is SGHNT and CDR2 YYREEE (reference sequence). Trimming shortened V by 2 bases and J by 4 bases, and 6 bases separated the two germline ends. The CDR3: CASSFLGTEAFF. In DNA form, the CDR3 reads TGTGCCAGCAGCTTTTTGGGCACTGAAGCTTTCTTT.

The chain combines TRBV19 with TRBJ2-1; 10 bases match TRBD2. The CDR3 length is 15 residues. Germline CDR1 LNHDA, CDR2 SQIVND (reference sequence). After removal of 4 bases from V and 6 bases from J, the junction contained 6 bases not matched to a gene. The CDR3 DNA is TGTGCCAGTAGTAAAGCGCGGACTAGCGGCAATGAGCAGTTCTTC. It yields the protein CASSKARTSGNEQFF.

The chain has TRBV5-7 and TRBJ2-1, with 7 bases matching TRBD1. TRBV5-7 is assigned to the ORF class and has an uncertain function. CDR3 length equals 15 residues. V dropped 4 bases and J dropped 2; count of bases not matched to a gene: 6. In DNA, the CDR3 is TGTGCCAGCAGCCAACCCGGGACAGCCTACAATGAGCAGTTCTTC. Translated, it gives CASSQPGTAYNEQFF.

The genes are TRBV7-2 and TRBJ1-4; unclear D gene. Trimming took off 4 bases at V and 6 bases at J, with 15 bases between the two ends. Germline values: CDR1 SGHTA, CDR2 FQGNSA. The CDR3 length is 15 residues. The CDR3 loop reads CASSSGVGRDEKLFF. Here the CDR3 DNA reads TGTGCCAGCAGCTCCGGGGTTGGTAGGGATGAAAAACTGTTTTTT. Looking up the rest from reference TRBV7-2 and TRBJ1-4 gives the full variable domain: GAGVSQSPSNKVTEKGKDVELRCDPISGHTALYWYRQSLGQGLEFLIYFQGNSAPDKSGLPSDRFSAERTGGSVSTLTIQRTQQEDSAVYLCASSSGVGRDEKLFFGSGTQLSVL.